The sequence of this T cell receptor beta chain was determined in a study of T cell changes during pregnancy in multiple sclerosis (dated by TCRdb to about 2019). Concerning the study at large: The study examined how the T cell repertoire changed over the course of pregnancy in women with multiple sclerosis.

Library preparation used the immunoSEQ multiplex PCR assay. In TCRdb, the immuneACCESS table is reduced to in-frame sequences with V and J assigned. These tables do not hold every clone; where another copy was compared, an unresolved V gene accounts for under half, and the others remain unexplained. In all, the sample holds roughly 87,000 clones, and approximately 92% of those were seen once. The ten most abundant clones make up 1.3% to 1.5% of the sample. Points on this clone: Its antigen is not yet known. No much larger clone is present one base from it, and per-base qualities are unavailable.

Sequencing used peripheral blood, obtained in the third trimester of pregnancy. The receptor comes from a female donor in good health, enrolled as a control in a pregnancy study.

The DNA sequence reads TGTGCCAGCAGCTTAGAGGGCAGTCAAAGCGGGGGCACTGAAGCTTTCTTT. Its coded protein is CASSLEGSQSGGTEAFF. Recombination connected TRBV7-9 to TRBJ1-1; the D gene is perhaps TRBD1, on 5 matching bases. Reading the germline V gene (reference sequence) gives CDR1 SEHNR and CDR2 FQNEAQ. Including cysteine and phenylalanine, the CDR3 has 17 amino acids. The entry retains the CDR3 DNA only, 51 bases that are in frame from base 1. The junction shows trimming of 1 base on V and 4 bases on J, plus 19 bases between the germline ends.